This record covers a single T cell receptor beta chain. The data derive from a study of blood T cell repertoires in COVID-19. Germline-derived CDR1 and CDR2 are SGHDT and YYEEEE. The length of the CDR3 is 15 residues. The trim removed 0 bases at V and 4 bases at J, leaving 4 bases unmatched. Here immunoSEQ multiplex PCR was the method, and the copy in TCRdb shows in-frame clones only, minus some. The table lists approximately 100,000 clones, approximately 83% of them singletons. The V call is TRBV5-6, the J call TRBJ1-5, with 7 positions matching TRBD1. The receptor comes from a woman aged 50 to 60 who had recovered from COVID-19. Sequencing input: PBMCs or T cells enriched from blood (not recorded which). The CDR3 DNA follows: TGTGCCAGCAGCTTGGAGGGGGCGCCAAATCAGCCCCAGCATTTT. Translated, it gives CASSLEGAPNQPQHF.